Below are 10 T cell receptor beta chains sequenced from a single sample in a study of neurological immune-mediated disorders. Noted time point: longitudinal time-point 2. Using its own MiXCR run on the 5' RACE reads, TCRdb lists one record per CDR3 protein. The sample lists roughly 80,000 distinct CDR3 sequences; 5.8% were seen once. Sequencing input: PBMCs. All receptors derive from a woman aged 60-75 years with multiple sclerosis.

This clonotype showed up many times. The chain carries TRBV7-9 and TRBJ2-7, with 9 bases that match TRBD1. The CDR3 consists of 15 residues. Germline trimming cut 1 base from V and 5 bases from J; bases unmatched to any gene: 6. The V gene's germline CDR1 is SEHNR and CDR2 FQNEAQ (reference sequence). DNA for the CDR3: TGTGCCAGCAGCTTAGAGGGACAGGGAATGGACGAGCAGTACTTC. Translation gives CASSLEGQGMDEQYF.

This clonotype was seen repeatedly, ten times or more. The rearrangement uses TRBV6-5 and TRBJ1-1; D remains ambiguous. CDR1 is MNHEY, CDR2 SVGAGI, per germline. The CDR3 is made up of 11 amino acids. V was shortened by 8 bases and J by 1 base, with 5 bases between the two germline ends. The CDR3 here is CASRGNTEAFF. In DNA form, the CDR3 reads TGTGCCAGCCGTGGGAACACTGAAGCTTTCTTT.

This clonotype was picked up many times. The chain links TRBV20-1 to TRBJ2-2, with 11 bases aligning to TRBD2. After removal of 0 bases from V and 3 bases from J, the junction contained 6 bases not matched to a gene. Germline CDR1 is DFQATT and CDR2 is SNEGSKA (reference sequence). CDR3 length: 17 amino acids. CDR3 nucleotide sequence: TGCAGTGCTAGAGATCATAGCGGGGGGGTCGACACCGGGGAGCTGTTTTTT. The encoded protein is CSARDHSGGVDTGELFF.

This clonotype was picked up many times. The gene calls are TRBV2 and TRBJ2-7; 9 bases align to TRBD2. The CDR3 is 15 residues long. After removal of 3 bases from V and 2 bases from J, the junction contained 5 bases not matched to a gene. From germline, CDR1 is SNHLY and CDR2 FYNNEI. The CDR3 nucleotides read TGTGCCAGCAGTGACGGCGGGGGGGCACCCTACGAGCAGTACTTC. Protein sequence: CASSDGGGAPYEQYF.

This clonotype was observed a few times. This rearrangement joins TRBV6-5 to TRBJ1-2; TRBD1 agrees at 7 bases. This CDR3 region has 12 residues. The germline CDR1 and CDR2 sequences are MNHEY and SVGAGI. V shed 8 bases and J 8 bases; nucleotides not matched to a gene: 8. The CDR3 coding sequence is TGTGCCAGCGTCGACAGGGTACGAGGCTACACCTTC. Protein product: CASVDRVRGYTF.

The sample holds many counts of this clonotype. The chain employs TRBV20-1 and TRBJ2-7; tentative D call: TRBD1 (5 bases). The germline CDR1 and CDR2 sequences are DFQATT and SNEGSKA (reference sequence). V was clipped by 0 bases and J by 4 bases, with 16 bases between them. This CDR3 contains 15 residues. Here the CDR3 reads CSARDWGGLGYEQYF. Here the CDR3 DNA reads TGCAGTGCTAGAGATTGGGGCGGTTTGGGTTACGAGCAGTACTTC.

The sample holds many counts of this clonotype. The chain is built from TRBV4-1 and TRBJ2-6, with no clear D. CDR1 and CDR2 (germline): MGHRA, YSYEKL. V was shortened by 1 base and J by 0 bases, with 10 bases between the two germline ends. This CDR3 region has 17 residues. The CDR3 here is CASSQGVIDSGANVLTF. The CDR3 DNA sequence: TGCGCCAGCAGCCAAGGGGTCATCGACTCTGGGGCCAACGTCCTGACTTTC.

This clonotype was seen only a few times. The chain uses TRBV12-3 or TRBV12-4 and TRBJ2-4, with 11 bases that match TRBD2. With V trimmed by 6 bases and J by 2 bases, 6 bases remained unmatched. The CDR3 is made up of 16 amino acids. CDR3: CASSPLAGATKNIQYF. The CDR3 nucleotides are TGTGCCAGCAGCCCACTAGCGGGGGCGACCAAAAACATTCAGTACTTC.

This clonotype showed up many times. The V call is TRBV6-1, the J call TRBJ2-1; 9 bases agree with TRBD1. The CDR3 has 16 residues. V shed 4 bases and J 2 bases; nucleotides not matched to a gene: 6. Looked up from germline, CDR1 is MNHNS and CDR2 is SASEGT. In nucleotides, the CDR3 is TGTGCCAGCAGTGGTAGGACAGGGGATACCTACAATGAGCAGTTCTTC. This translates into CASSGRTGDTYNEQFF.

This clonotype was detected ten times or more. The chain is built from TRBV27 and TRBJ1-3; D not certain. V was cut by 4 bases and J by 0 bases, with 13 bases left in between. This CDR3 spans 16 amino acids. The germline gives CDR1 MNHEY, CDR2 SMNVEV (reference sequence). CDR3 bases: TGTGCCAGCAGTTCCAAGAGGACGGCCTCTGGAAACACCATATATTTT. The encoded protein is CASSSKRTASGNTIYF.